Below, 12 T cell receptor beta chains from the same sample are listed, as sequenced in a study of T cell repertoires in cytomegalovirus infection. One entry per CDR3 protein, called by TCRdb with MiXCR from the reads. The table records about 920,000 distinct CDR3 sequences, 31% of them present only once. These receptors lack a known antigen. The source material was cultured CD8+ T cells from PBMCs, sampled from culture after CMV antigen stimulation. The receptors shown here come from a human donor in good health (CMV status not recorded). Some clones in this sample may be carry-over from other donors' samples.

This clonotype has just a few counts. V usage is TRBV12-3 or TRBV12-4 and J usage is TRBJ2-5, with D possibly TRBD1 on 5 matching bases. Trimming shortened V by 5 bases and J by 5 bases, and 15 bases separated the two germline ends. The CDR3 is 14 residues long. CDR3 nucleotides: TGTGCCAGCAGTCCCATAGGGGTCCGGGAGACCCAGTACTTC. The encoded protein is CASSPIGVRETQYF.

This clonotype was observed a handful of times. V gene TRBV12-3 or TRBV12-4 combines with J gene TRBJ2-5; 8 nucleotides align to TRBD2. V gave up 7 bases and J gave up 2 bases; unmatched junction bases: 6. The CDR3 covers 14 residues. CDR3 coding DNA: TGTGCCAGCACCCTTAGCGGGGTACAAGAGACCCAGTACTTC. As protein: CASTLSGVQETQYF.

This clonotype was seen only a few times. This chain's CDR3 is CASSISDGGTYEQYF. CDR3 nucleotides: TGTGCCAGTAGTATCTCAGACGGGGGCACCTACGAGCAGTACTTC. The chain couples TRBV19 to TRBJ2-7; either TRBD1 or TRBD2 may fit D (6 bases each). The length of the CDR3 is 15 residues. V lost 3 bases and J lost 2, with 14 bases in between. Germline V gene sequence: CDR1 LNHDA, CDR2 SQIVND (reference sequence).

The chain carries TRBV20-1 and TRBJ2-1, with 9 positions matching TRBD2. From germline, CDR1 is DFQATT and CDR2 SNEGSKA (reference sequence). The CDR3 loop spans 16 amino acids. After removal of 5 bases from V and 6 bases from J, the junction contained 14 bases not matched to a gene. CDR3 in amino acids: CSAPRLAGDFRNEQFF. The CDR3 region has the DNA TGCAGTGCTCCCCGATTAGCGGGGGATTTTCGCAATGAGCAGTTCTTC.

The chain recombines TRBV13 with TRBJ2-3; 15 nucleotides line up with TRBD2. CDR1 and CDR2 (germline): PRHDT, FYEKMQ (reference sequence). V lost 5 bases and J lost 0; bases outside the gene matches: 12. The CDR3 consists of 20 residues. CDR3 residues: CASSGGLAGGPQTSTDTQYF. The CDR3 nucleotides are TGTGCCAGCAGCGGAGGACTAGCGGGGGGGCCTCAGACTAGCACAGATACGCAGTATTTT. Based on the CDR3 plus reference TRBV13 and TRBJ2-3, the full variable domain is AAGVIQSPRHLIKEKRETATLKCYPIPRHDTVYWYQQGPGQDPQFLISFYEKMQSDKGSIPDRFSAQQFSDYHSELNMSSLELGDSALYFCASSGGLAGGPQTSTDTQYFGPGTRLTVL.

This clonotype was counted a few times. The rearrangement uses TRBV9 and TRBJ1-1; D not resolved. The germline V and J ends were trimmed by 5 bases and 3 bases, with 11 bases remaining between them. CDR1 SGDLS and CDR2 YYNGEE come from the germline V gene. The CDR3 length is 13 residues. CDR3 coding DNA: TGTGCCAGCAGGCCCCCGGCGGACACTGAAGCTTTCTTT. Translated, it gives CASRPPADTEAFF. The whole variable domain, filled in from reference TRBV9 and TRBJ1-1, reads DSGVTQTPKHLITATGQRVTLRCSPRSGDLSVYWYQQSLDQGLQFLIQYYNGEERAKGNILERFSAQQFPDLHSELNLSSLELGDSALYFCASRPPADTEAFFGQGTRLTVV.

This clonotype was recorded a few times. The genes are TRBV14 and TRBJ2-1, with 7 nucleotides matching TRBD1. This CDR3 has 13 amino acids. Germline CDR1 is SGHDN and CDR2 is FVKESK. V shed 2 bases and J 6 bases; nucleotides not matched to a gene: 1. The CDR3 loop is CASSQRQGNEQFF. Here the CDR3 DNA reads TGTGCCAGCAGCCAACGACAGGGCAATGAGCAGTTCTTC.

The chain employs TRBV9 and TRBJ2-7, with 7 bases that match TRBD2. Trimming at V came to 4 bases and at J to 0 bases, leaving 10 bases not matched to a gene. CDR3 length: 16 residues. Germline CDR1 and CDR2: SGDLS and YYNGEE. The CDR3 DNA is TGTGCCAGCAGCACCTCTCTAGCGGAAAGCTCCTACGAGCAGTACTTC. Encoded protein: CASSTSLAESSYEQYF. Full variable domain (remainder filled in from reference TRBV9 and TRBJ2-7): DSGVTQTPKHLITATGQRVTLRCSPRSGDLSVYWYQQSLDQGLQFLIQYYNGEERAKGNILERFSAQQFPDLHSELNLSSLELGDSALYFCASSTSLAESSYEQYFGPGTRLTVT.

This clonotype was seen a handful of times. The CDR3 DNA is TGTGCCAGCAGCGATCGGTGGAGCGAGCAGTTCTTC. Its protein product is CASSDRWSEQFF. The J gene is TRBJ2-1, the V gene TRBV9; no clear D gene. In germline, CDR1 is SGDLS, CDR2 YYNGEE. The CDR3 is made up of 12 amino acids. Trimming removed 3 bases from V and 10 bases from J, with 11 bases in between.

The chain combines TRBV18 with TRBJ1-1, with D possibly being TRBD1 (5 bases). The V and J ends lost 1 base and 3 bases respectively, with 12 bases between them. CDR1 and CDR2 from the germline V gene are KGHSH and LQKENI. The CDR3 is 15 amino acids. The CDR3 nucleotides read TGTGCCAGCTCACCACTTCGGTGGGGGGACACTGAAGCTTTCTTT. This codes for CASSPLRWGDTEAFF.

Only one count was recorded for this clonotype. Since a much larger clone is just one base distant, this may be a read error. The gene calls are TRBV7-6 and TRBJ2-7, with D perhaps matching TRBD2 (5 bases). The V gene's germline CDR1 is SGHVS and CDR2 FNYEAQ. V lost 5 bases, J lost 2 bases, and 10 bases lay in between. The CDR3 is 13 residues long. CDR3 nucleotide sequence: TGTGCCAGCAGCCCAGAGGAGGCCTACGAGCAGTACTTC. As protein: CASSPEEAYEQYF. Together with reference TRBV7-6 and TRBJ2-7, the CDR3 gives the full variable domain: GAGVSQSPRYKVTKRGQDVALRCDPISGHVSLYWYRQALGQGPEFLTYFNYEAQQDKSGLPNDRFSAERPEGSISTLTIQRTEQRDSAMYRCASSPEEAYEQYFGPGTRLTVT.

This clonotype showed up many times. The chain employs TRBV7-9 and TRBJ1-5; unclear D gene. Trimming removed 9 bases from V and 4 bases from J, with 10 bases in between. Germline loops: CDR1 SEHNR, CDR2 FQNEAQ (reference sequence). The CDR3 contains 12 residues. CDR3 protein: CASAMGNQPQHF. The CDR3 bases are TGTGCCAGTGCCATGGGGAATCAGCCCCAGCATTTT.